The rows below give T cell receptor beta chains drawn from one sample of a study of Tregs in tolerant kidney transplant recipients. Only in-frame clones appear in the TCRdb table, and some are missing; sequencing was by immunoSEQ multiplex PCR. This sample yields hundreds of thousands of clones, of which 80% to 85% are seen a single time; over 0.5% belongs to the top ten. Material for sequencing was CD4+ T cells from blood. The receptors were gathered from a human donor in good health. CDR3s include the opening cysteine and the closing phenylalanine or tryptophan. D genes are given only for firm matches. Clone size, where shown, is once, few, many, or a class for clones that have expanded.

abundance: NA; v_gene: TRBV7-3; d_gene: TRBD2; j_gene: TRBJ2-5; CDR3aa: CASSLGLAGGTQETQYF; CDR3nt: TGTGCCAGCAGCTTAGGACTAGCGGGGGGGACCCAAGAGACCCAGTACTTC
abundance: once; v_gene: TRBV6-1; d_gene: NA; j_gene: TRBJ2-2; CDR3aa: CASIRQGWGTGELFF; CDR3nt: TGTGCCAGCATAAGACAAGGGTGGGGCACCGGGGAGCTGTTTTTT
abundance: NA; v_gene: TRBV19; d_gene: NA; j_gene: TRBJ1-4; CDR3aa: CASGNTGTYEKLFF; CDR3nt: TGTGCCAGTGGCAACACCGGGACATATGAAAAACTGTTTTTT
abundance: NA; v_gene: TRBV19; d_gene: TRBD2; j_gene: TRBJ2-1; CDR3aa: CASSPRAGDYNEQFF; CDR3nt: TGTGCCAGTAGTCCCCGTGCGGGGGATTACAATGAGCAGTTCTTC
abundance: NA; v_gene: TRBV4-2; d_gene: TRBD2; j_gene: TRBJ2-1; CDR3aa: CASSQGLAVYNEQFF; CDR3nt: TGTGCCAGCAGCCAGGGACTAGCGGTATACAATGAGCAGTTCTTC
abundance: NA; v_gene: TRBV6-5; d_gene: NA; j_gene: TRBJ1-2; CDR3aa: CASSYRGLGGHTF; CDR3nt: TGTGCCAGCAGTTACCGAGGGCTAGGTGGCCACACCTTC
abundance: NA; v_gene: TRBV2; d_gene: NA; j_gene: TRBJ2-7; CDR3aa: CASSGGFSGTYEQYF; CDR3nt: TGTGCCAGCAGTGGGGGGTTCTCCGGGACCTACGAGCAGTACTTC
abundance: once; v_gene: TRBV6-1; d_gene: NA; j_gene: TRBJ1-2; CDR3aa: CASIFRGVNYGYTF; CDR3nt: TGTGCCAGCATATTTAGGGGAGTGAACTATGGCTACACCTTC
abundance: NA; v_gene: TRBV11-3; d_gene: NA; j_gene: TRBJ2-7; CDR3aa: CASSLWGGEQYF; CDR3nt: TGTGCCAGCAGCTTATGGGGCGGCGAGCAGTACTTC
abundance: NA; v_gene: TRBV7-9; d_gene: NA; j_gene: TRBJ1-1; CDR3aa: CASSLGEAGGTEAFF; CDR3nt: TGTGCCAGCAGCCTTGGGGAGGCGGGCGGCACTGAAGCTTTCTTT
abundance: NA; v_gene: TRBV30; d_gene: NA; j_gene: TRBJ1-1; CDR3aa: CAWSVRVGTEAFF; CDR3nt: TGTGCCTGGAGCGTCAGGGTGGGTACTGAAGCTTTCTTT
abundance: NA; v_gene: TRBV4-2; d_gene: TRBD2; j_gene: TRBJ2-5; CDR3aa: CASSQPPGTSAPVAETQYF; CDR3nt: TGTGCCAGCAGCCAACCGCCCGGGACTAGCGCCCCAGTTGCAGAGACCCAGTACTTC
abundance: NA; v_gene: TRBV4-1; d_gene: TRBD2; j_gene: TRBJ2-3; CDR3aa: CASSPGLAVGIWTDTQYF; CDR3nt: TGCGCCAGCAGCCCGGGACTAGCGGTTGGAATTTGGACAGATACGCAGTATTTT
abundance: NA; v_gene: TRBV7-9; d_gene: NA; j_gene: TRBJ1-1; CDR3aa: CASRESPPEAFF; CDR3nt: TGTGCCAGCAGAGAAAGCCCCCCTGAAGCTTTCTTT
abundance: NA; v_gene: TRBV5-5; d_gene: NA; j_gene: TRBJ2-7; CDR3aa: CASSLMGLSTYEQYF; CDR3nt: TGTGCCAGCAGCTTGATGGGGCTTTCTACCTACGAGCAGTACTTC
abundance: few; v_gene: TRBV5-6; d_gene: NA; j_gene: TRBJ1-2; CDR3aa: CASSILDTLNLGYTF; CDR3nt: TGTGCCAGCAGCATTTTGGACACTCTTAATCTGGGCTACACCTTC
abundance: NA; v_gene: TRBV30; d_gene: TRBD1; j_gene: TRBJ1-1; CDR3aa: CAWSLGTARTEAFF; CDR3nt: TGTGCCTGGAGCCTAGGGACAGCGAGGACTGAAGCTTTCTTT
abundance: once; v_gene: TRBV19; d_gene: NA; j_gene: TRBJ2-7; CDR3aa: CASSIQRGGGRSLSYEQYF; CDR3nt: TGTGCCAGTAGTATTCAGAGGGGCGGGGGCAGGAGCCTCTCCTACGAGCAGTACTTC
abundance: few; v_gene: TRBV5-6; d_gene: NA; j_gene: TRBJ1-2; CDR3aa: CASSLGGGRTYGYTF; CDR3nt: TGTGCCAGCAGCTTAGGGGGAGGAAGGACCTATGGCTACACCTTC
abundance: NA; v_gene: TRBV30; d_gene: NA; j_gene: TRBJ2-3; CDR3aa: CAWSALGTISTDTQYF; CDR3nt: TGTGCCTGGAGTGCCCTCGGGACAATTAGCACAGATACGCAGTATTTT
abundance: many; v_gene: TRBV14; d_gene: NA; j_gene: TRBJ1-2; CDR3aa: CASSQDLGFGGYTF; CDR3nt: TGTGCCAGCAGCCAAGATTTGGGGTTCGGTGGCTACACCTTC
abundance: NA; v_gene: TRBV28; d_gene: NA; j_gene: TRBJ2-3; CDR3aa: CASSFISSLLSTDTQYF; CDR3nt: TGTGCCAGCAGTTTTATCAGCAGCCTCCTGAGCACAGATACGCAGTATTTT
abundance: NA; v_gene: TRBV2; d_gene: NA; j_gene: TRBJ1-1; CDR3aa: CASSDGRQNTEAFF; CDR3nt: TGTGCCAGCAGTGACGGCAGACAGAACACTGAAGCTTTCTTT
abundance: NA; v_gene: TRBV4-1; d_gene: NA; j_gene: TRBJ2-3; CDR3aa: CASSQGTILTSTDTQYF; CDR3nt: TGCGCCAGCAGCCAGGGGACCATCCTAACTAGCACAGATACGCAGTATTTT
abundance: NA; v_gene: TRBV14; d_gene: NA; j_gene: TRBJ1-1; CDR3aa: CASSQASGRYTEAFF; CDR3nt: TGTGCCAGCAGCCAAGCGTCGGGCAGATACACTGAAGCTTTCTTT
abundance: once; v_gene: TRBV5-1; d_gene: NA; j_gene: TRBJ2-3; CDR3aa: CASSVTDTQYF; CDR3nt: TGCGCCAGCAGCGTCACAGATACGCAGTATTTT